This T cell receptor beta chain was obtained from a study of PD-L1 blockade in urothelial cancer. Method: immunoSEQ multiplex PCR; TCRdb's copy keeps in-frame clones and lacks some. The repertoire includes about 74,000 clones, approximately 81% of them detected once, and about 4.7% sits in the top ten. V dropped 0 bases and J dropped 4; count of bases not matched to a gene: 4. Germline CDR1 is SGHTA and CDR2 is FQGTGA. The CDR3 has 15 amino acids. This clone appeared a single time. The sequence was obtained from a man between 65 and 79 years old with urothelial cancer. The V and J genes are TRBV7-3 and TRBJ2-7, with 9 bases that match TRBD2. Sequencing used PBMCs, obtained around atezolizumab (anti-PD-L1) treatment. DNA of the CDR3: TGTGCCAGCAGCTTAACCGGGACTAGCCCATACGAGCAGTACTTC. Translated: CASSLTGTSPYEQYF.